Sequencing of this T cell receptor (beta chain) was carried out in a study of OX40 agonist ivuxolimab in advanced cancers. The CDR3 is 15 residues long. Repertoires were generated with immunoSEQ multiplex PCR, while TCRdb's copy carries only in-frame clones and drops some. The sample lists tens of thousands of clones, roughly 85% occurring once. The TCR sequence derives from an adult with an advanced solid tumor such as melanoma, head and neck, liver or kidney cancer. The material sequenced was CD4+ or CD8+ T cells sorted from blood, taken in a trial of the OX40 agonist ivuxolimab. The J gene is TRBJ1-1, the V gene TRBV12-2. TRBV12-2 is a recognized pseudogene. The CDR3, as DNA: TGTGCAAGTCGCTTAGTGGAGGGGTGGGACACTGAAGCTTTCTTT. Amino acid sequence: CASRLVEGWDTEAFF.